This T cell receptor beta chain was captured by sequencing in a study of identical twins. A word on this clonotype: Its antigen is as yet unknown.

Points from the study as a whole: Shared out-of-frame alpha sequences (those common to twins) showed excess low generation probability. Surplus twin overlap in beta out-of-frame sequences was less pronounced. Insertions were reduced in abundant cord blood beta clonotypes but not in memory repertoires. Recombination models fit unrelated individuals' TCR alpha sharing but underestimated twins'.

TCRdb re-called the 5' RACE reads with MiXCR, one entry per CDR3 protein. Of some 320,000 distinct CDR3 sequences listed, about 12% are singletons. The CDR3 extends over 15 amino acids. V lost 4 bases and J lost 2; bases outside the gene matches: 7. CDR1 is SGHRS, CDR2 YFSETQ, per germline. These same records also appear under a second study, on yellow fever vaccine responses in identical twins.

The sequenced material came from CD8+ T cells sorted from blood. The TCR originated in a woman aged 18-29 years in good health. The chain employs TRBV5-1 and TRBJ2-5; the match to TRBD2 covers 8 bases. CDR3 in DNA: TGCGCCAGCAGCGCCTGGACTAGCCTTCAAGAGACCCAGTACTTC. Its translation: CASSAWTSLQETQYF.